This TCR beta chain came from a study of blood T cell repertoires in COVID-19. Background on the study: Specimens from acute and convalescent COVID-19 originated in the United States, Italy and Spain. PBMCs, B-cell-depleted T cells, or T cells were the source of the cDNA or gDNA that made up the material.

Original processing notes: Amplification of reference gene primers provided the estimated nucleated cell counts. Sequencing used immunoSEQ multiplex PCR; TCRdb keeps in-frame clones, though not all of them. V, J and clone size reflect that table, while D and trimming were determined from the DNA. The data show 200,000 to 300,000 clones, 70% to 75% seen once. CDR3 length equals 15 residues. Germline V gene sequence: CDR1 LNHDA, CDR2 SQIVND (reference sequence). V shed 3 bases, J shed 9 bases, and the junction held 6 bases outside the gene matches. A few counts support this clone. Material for sequencing was peripheral blood. This chain uses TRBV19 with TRBJ2-4, with 12 bases identical to TRBD2. This sequence was found in a woman of 80 years or more with acute or convalescent COVID-19. The CDR3 nucleotides read TGTGCCAGTAGTATCCTAGCGGGGGGGAACGGCATTCAGTACTTC. This codes for CASSILAGGNGIQYF.